This TCR beta chain was captured in a study of cytomegalovirus exposure and HLA in healthy donors. As for the study in general: Around 77% of some 390 genotyped donors fell in the Caucasian-associated ancestry cluster. General study findings and limits: Rates of TCR association differed by HLA locus in a later analysis, with DRB1 highest and HLA-C lowest. Among the sequence variants, a highly shared cluster was likely an artifact of sequencing.

A word on this clone: As yet, its antigen is unknown.

The CDR3 totals 14 residues. Germline V gives CDR1 SGHRS, CDR2 YFSETQ. The V and J ends lost 3 bases and 1 base respectively, with 10 bases between them. PCR was performed using 60 Vbeta and 13 Jbeta primers. The data were produced by immunoSEQ multiplex PCR, yet TCRdb's version contains in-frame clones alone and is incomplete. The data contain 130,000 to 150,000 clones, around 79% of them singletons. Each donor's status was that of a healthy bone marrow donor. Sequencing was done on a sample of PBMCs. The TCR sequence derives from a man aged 40-55 years in good health and CMV-seropositive. The chain is built from TRBV5-1 and TRBJ1-1; D is unclear. CDR3 protein: CASSSSTPNTEAFF. As DNA, the CDR3 is TGCGCCAGCAGCTCGTCGACACCGAACACTGAAGCTTTCTTT.